One T cell receptor beta chain is described in this entry. Its target is unknown. Germline CDR1 reads MNHEY; CDR2 reads SMNVEV (reference sequence). V gave up 10 bases and J gave up 4 bases, with 5 bases separating them. The CDR3 has 10 amino acids. This entry belongs to a study of shared clonotypes between healthy human individuals. Replicate PCRs run on sorted subsets employed approximately 0.2 ug DNA, tens of thousands of T cell genomes. The protocol was immunoSEQ multiplex PCR, while the TCRdb copy is restricted to in-frame clones and leaves out a portion. The table lists 1,400,000 or so clones, about 98.5% of them singletons. General study points: Researchers sampled only blood; tissue repertoires likely differ.

This clonotype originated in a man aged 30 to 39 in good health. The gene calls are TRBV27 and TRBJ1-5; no clear D. Specimen: naive CD4+ T cells sorted from blood. Subset denoted: CD45RA+ positively selected. CDR3 in DNA: TGTGCCAAGGTAAATCAGCCCCAGCATTTT. Translated: CAKVNQPQHF.